This is a list of T cell receptor beta chains from one sample in a study of blood T cell repertoires in COVID-19. Profiled with immunoSEQ multiplex PCR; TCRdb holds only in-frame clones, not every one. The table has 310,000 or so clones, around 88% seen once. Material: peripheral blood. The receptors were gathered from a woman aged 50 to 65 with acute or convalescent COVID-19. The CDR3 runs from the conserved cysteine through the conserved F or W. The D gene is left open where the match is weak. A row's size may be missing; if present it is once, few, many or a size class.

d_gene	abundance	j_gene	v_gene	CDR3nt	CDR3aa
.	.	TRBJ1-3	TRBV5-5	TGTGCCAGCAGCTTGCCCAACTCTGGAAACACCATATATTTT	CASSLPNSGNTIYF
.	few	TRBJ1-1	TRBV5-8	TGTGCCAGCCCCAACCTAGACCGGGAGGACACTGAAGCTTTCTTT	CASPNLDREDTEAFF
TRBD2	few	TRBJ2-7	TRBV18	TGTGCCAGCTCAACGATAGCGGGAGGGCCTTACGAGCAGTACTTC	CASSTIAGGPYEQYF
.	.	TRBJ2-1	TRBV3-1/TRBV3-2	TGTGCCAGCAGCCAAGATCGGGGGACGCTCTCCTACAATGAGCAGTTCTTC	CASSQDRGTLSYNEQFF
.	.	TRBJ1-2	TRBV5-4	TGTGCCAGCAGCTCCCCGGACACCTATAACTATGGCTACACCTTC	CASSSPDTYNYGYTF
.	.	TRBJ1-2	TRBV3-1/TRBV3-2	TGTGCCACCCGCGGGACGGACTATGGCTACACCTTC	CATRGTDYGYTF
.	.	TRBJ1-3	TRBV2	TGTGCCAGCAGACTAAGGGGAATTGGAAACACCATATATTTT	CASRLRGIGNTIYF
TRBD2	.	TRBJ2-4	TRBV5-4	TGTGCCAGCAGCTTAACTAGCGGGAGGGCCGGGGACATTCAGTACTTC	CASSLTSGRAGDIQYF
.	.	TRBJ1-4	TRBV7-2	TGTGCCAGCAGCTGGGGGGGGGAAAAACTGTTTTTT	CASSWGGEKLFF
TRBD1	.	TRBJ1-2	TRBV7-3	TGTGCCAGCAGCCCCACAGGGGTGGATGGCTACACCTTC	CASSPTGVDGYTF
.	.	TRBJ1-1	TRBV4-2	TGTGCCAGCAGCCAACAGGGTAGGACTGAAGCTTTCTTT	CASSQQGRTEAFF
TRBD1	.	TRBJ1-2	TRBV24-1	TGTGCCACCAGTGATGGATCCGGGACAGGGGAGGATGGCTACACCTTC	CATSDGSGTGEDGYTF
.	.	TRBJ1-2	TRBV5-4	TGTGCCAGCAGCACTGGACAGCCTGGGAACTATGGCTACACCTTC	CASSTGQPGNYGYTF
.	.	TRBJ2-2	TRBV7-2	TGTGCCAGCAGCCCCAGAATCTCCGGGGAGCTGTTTTTT	CASSPRISGELFF
TRBD2	.	TRBJ2-1	TRBV2	TGTGCCAGCAATTCCAGACTAGCGGGGGGGATAAATGAGCAGTTCTTC	CASNSRLAGGINEQFF
.	.	TRBJ1-2	TRBV6-5	TGTGCCAGCAGTTCGGGCAGGGGAGGGGGCTACACCTTC	CASSSGRGGGYTF
.	.	TRBJ2-7	TRBV21-1	TGTGCCAGCAGCAAATCTTGGCGGGAGGGCCTCTACGAGCAGTACTTC	CASSKSWREGLYEQYF
.	.	TRBJ2-1	TRBV24-1	TGTGCCACCAGTGAATCAGATGAGCAGTTCTTC	CATSESDEQFF
.	once	TRBJ2-1	TRBV4-1	TGCGCCAGCAGCCAAGGGGACTTCGTGAATGAGCAGTTCTTC	CASSQGDFVNEQFF
.	.	TRBJ2-2	TRBV6-4	TGTGCCAGCAGTGAGACAGACGACACCGGGGAGCTGTTTTTT	CASSETDDTGELFF
TRBD1	.	TRBJ1-2	TRBV2	TGTGCCAGCAGTGACCGGCGGCAGGGGGCGGGAGGCTACACCTTC	CASSDRRQGAGGYTF
.	.	TRBJ1-1	TRBV19	TGTGCCAGTAGTATAGTACAGGACAGACGGAACACTGAAGCTTTCTTT	CASSIVQDRRNTEAFF
.	.	TRBJ1-4	TRBV7-9	TGTGCCAGCAGCTTATGGCAGGGCCTTAATGAAAAACTGTTTTTT	CASSLWQGLNEKLFF
.	once	TRBJ1-5	TRBV6-5	TGTGCCAGCAAAAAGCCGGGGTTGGATCAGCCCCAGCATTTT	CASKKPGLDQPQHF
.	.	TRBJ2-1	TRBV4-1	TGCGCCAGCAGCCTGGAGCCTGTCTCCTCTGGGAATGAGCAGTTCTTC	CASSLEPVSSGNEQFF
TRBD1	few	TRBJ2-3	TRBV7-2	TGTGCCAGCAGCTTACAGGGGGCGCCCCTAGCAGATACGCAGTATTTT	CASSLQGAPLADTQYF
TRBD1	.	TRBJ1-3	TRBV14	TGTGCCAGCAGCCGGGACAGGGGGCTTTATGGAAACACCATATATTTT	CASSRDRGLYGNTIYF
TRBD1	.	TRBJ1-2	TRBV4-2	TGTGCCAGCAGCCAAGATTGGGACAGTAATGGCTACACCTTC	CASSQDWDSNGYTF
.	.	TRBJ2-3	TRBV27	TGTGCCAGCAGTTTACCTTCGGATACGCAGTATTTT	CASSLPSDTQYF
.	.	TRBJ1-5	TRBV3-1/TRBV3-2	TGTGCCAGCAGCCTCAACGCGGCAGCAAGCAATCAGCCCCAGCATTTT	CASSLNAAASNQPQHF
TRBD1	.	TRBJ2-7	TRBV7-9	TGTGCCAGCAGCTCATTTACAGGGGACCATCCCTACGAGCAGTACTTC	CASSSFTGDHPYEQYF
.	few	TRBJ2-2	TRBV12-3/TRBV12-4	TGTGCCAGCAGCCTGGGAGGCGCCGGGGAGCTGTTTTTT	CASSLGGAGELFF
.	.	TRBJ1-1	TRBV6-2/TRBV6-3	TGTGCCAGCAGTTACTCGATCCAGGGGACTGAAGCTTTCTTT	CASSYSIQGTEAFF
TRBD1	.	TRBJ2-5	TRBV3-1/TRBV3-2	TGTGCCAGCAGCCAAGAAGTAAACAGGGGGCAAGAGACCCAGTACTTC	CASSQEVNRGQETQYF
TRBD2	.	TRBJ2-2	TRBV10-3	TGTGCCATCAGTGTGACCGGGACTAGCGGGGGGACTCCCCTCGGGGAGCTGTTTTTT	CAISVTGTSGGTPLGELFF
.	.	TRBJ2-5	TRBV3-1/TRBV3-2	TGTGCCAGCAGTCCCTTAGGAGGTCGGCAAGAGACCCAGTACTTC	CASSPLGGRQETQYF
.	.	TRBJ1-5	TRBV19	TGTGCCAGTAGTATGCTAGGCGGATATCAGCCCCAGCATTTT	CASSMLGGYQPQHF
.	.	TRBJ2-3	TRBV5-4	TGTGCCAGCAGCCCCCCTACCACAGATACGCAGTATTTT	CASSPPTTDTQYF
.	.	TRBJ2-7	TRBV10-3	TGTGCCATCAGTGAACAGGGTGGGAACTACGAGCAGTACTTC	CAISEQGGNYEQYF
.	once	TRBJ1-6	TRBV25-1	TGTGCCAGCATTTCGAGCTCCTATAATTCACCCCTCCACTTT	CASISSSYNSPLHF
.	.	TRBJ1-1	TRBV4-1	TGCGCCAGCAGCCAGACAGACGGCACTGAAGCTTTCTTT	CASSQTDGTEAFF
TRBD2	once	TRBJ2-1	TRBV27	TGTGCCAGCAGTCCCGGGGGGAGCGGGAGGAGGAATGAGCAGTTCTTC	CASSPGGSGRRNEQFF
.	.	TRBJ1-4	TRBV10-3	TGTGCCATCAGTGAGTCCACAGGGAAATCCCGTGAGGAAAAACTGTTTTTT	CAISESTGKSREEKLFF
TRBD1	.	TRBJ1-5	TRBV30	TGTGCCCCTAGGACAGGGAGTCAGCCCCAGCATTTT	CAPRTGSQPQHF
TRBD2	.	TRBJ2-3	TRBV4-2	TGTGCCAGCAGCCAAGCCGGGACTAGCGGGTCAGATACGCAGTATTTT	CASSQAGTSGSDTQYF
.	few	TRBJ1-1	TRBV11-1	TGTGCCAGCAGCCAAGACACGAACGCTTTCTTT	CASSQDTNAFF
TRBD1	.	TRBJ1-5	TRBV12-3/TRBV12-4	TGTGCCAGCAGGACAGGGGAAGGTCAGCCCCAGCATTTT	CASRTGEGQPQHF
TRBD2	once	TRBJ2-1	TRBV5-4	TGTGCCAGCAGCTCCTCACTAGCGGGAGGATACAATGAGCAGTTCTTC	CASSSSLAGGYNEQFF
.	.	TRBJ2-2	TRBV9	TGTGCCAGCAGCCATCCCTTCGAGAGCCACACCGGGGAGCTGTTTTTT	CASSHPFESHTGELFF
.	many	TRBJ1-1	TRBV6-4	TGTGCCAGCAGCCAACAGGGGAACACTGAAGCTTTCTTT	CASSQQGNTEAFF
TRBD1	.	TRBJ2-5	TRBV2	TGTGCCAGCAGTCATGACAGGGGGGAAGAGACCCAGTACTTC	CASSHDRGEETQYF
.	.	TRBJ1-2	TRBV7-2	TGTGCCAGCAGCTTCCGAGGGACTAACTATGGCTACACCTTC	CASSFRGTNYGYTF